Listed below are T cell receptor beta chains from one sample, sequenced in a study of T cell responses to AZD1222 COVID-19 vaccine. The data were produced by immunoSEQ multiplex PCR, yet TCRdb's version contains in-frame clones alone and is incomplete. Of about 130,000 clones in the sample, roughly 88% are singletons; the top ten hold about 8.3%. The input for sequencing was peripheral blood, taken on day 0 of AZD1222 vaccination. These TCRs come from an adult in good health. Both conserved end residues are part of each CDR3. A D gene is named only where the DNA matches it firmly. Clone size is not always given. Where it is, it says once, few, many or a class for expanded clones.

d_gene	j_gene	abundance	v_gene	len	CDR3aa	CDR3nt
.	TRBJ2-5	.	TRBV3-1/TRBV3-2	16	CASSQGGPGNPETQYF	TGTGCCAGCAGCCAAGGAGGCCCGGGGAATCCAGAGACCCAGTACTTC
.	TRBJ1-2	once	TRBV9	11	CASSKDYGYTF	TGTGCCAGCAGTAAGGACTATGGCTACACCTTC
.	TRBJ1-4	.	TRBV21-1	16	CASSKGGPPTNEKLFF	TGTGCCAGCAGCAAGGGAGGGCCGCCAACTAATGAAAAACTGTTTTTT
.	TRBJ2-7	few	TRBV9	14	CASSVGSGSYEQYF	TGTGCCAGCAGCGTAGGGTCGGGCTCCTACGAGCAGTACTTC
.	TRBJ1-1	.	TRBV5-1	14	CASSPAPTATEAFF	TGCGCCAGCAGCCCGGCCCCGACAGCAACCGAAGCTTTCTTT
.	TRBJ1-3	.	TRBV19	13	CASTGRGTSTIYF	TGTGCCAGTACCGGACGGGGAACTAGCACCATATATTTT
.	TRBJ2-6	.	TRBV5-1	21	CASSLSTQIQGRRPGANVLTF	TGCGCCAGCAGCTTATCAACTCAGATACAGGGACGTAGGCCCGGGGCCAACGTCCTGACTTTC
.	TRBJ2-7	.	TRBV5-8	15	CASSFGRVVYYEQYF	TGTGCCAGCAGCTTTGGTAGAGTAGTGTATTACGAGCAGTACTTC
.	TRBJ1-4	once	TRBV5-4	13	CASSWDLNEKLFF	TGTGCCAGCAGCTGGGACCTTAATGAAAAACTGTTTTTT
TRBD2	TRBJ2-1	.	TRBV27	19	CASSLVLAGAISSYNEQFF	TGTGCCAGCAGTTTGGTACTAGCGGGAGCGATCAGCTCCTACAATGAGCAGTTCTTC
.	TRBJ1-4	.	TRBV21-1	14	CASSNQGKGEKLFF	TGTGCCAGCAGCAACCAGGGGAAGGGTGAAAAACTGTTTTTT
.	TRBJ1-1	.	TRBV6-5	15	CASNKPGAGGTEAFF	TGTGCCAGCAACAAACCCGGGGCCGGCGGCACTGAAGCTTTCTTT
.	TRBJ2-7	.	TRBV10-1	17	CASSDRPGIGPNNEQYF	TGCGCCAGCAGTGACCGCCCTGGAATCGGACCTAATAACGAGCAGTACTTC
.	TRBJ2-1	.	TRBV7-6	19	CASSLGSAGTRSSYNEQFF	TGTGCCAGCAGCTTAGGGTCCGCCGGGACAAGGAGCTCCTACAATGAGCAGTTCTTC
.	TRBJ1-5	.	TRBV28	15	CASSPGTTSNQPQHF	TGTGCCAGCAGCCCCGGGACAACTAGCAATCAGCCCCAGCATTTT
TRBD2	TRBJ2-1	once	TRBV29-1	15	CSVSPTGGAYNEQFF	TGCAGCGTTTCCCCGACTGGGGGGGCCTACAATGAGCAGTTCTTC
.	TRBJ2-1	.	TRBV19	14	CASNWQGRGNEQFF	TGTGCCAGTAACTGGCAGGGTAGGGGCAATGAGCAGTTCTTC
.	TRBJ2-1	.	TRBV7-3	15	CASSSPHQGFNEQFF	TGTGCCAGCAGCTCACCGCACCAAGGGTTCAATGAGCAGTTCTTC
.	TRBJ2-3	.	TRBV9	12	CASSVDTDTQYF	TGTGCCAGCAGCGTGGACACAGATACGCAGTATTTT
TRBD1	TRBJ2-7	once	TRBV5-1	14	CASEPGQGLYEQYF	TGCGCCAGCGAACCGGGACAGGGCCTCTACGAGCAGTACTTC
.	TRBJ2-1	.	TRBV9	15	CASSKGPGGNNEQFF	TGTGCCAGCAGCAAAGGCCCCGGGGGCAACAATGAGCAGTTCTTC
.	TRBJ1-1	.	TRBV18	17	CASSPRGTTPMNTEAFF	TGTGCCAGCTCACCACGGGGGACAACCCCGATGAACACTGAAGCTTTCTTT
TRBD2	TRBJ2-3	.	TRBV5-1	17	CASSTLKLAGPTDTQYF	TGCGCCAGCAGCACGCTCAAACTAGCGGGCCCCACAGATACGCAGTATTTT
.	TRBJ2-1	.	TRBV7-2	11	CASSFYNEQFF	TGTGCCAGCAGCTTCTACAATGAGCAGTTCTTC
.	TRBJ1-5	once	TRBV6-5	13	CASIPFSNQPQHF	TGTGCCAGCATCCCATTTAGCAATCAGCCCCAGCATTTT
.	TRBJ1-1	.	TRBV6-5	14	CASSRQFPNTEAFF	TGTGCCAGCAGTCGACAGTTCCCGAACACTGAAGCTTTCTTT
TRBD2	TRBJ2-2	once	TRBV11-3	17	CASSRTSGIPNTGELFF	TGTGCCAGCAGCCGCACTAGCGGGATACCGAACACCGGGGAGCTGTTTTTT
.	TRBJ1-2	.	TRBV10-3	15	CAISDTRGHSYGYTF	TGTGCCATCAGTGATACCCGGGGGCATAGCTATGGCTACACCTTC